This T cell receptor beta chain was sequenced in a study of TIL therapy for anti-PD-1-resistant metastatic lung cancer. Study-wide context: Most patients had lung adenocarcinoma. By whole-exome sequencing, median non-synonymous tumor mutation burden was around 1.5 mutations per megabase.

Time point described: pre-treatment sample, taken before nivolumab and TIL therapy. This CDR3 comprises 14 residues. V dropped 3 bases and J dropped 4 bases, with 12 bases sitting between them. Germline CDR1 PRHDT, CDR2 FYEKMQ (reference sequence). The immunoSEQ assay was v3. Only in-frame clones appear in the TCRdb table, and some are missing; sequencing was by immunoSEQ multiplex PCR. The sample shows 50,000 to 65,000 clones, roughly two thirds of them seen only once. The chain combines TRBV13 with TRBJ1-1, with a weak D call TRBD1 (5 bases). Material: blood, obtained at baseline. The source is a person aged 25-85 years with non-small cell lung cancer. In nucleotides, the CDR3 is TGTGCCAGCAGCTTTGCGGGGGACGGCACTGAAGCTTTCTTT. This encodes CASSFAGDGTEAFF.